A single sample gave rise to the 5 T cell receptor beta chains below, sequenced in a study of beta chain features in type 1 diabetes. No antigen has been assigned to these receptors. Expressed TCRB transcripts were sequenced after all isolated RNA was converted to cDNA. Sequenced by immunoSEQ multiplex PCR; TCRdb stores in-frame clones only, minus some. The table lists about 400,000 clones, around an eighth of them singletons. Findings and limits, study-wide: For Type 1 diabetes patients, all four CD4+ subsets carried TCRB CDR3s that were moderately but significantly shorter.

The specimen was naive CD4+ T cells from blood. The source of these receptors is a woman between 18 and 29 years old with type 1 diabetes.

This clone was counted between two and nine times. This sequence joins TRBV7-2 and TRBJ2-5, with 7 bases matching TRBD2. Per the germline V gene, CDR1 is SGHTA and CDR2 is FQGNSA. The CDR3 is 15 residues long. J gave up 2 bases and V 7 bases, and 10 bases lay outside the gene matches. This chain's CDR3 is CASTLRGGRQETQYF. CDR3 nucleotide sequence: TGTGCCAGCACCCTCCGGGGCGGGAGACAAGAGACCCAGTACTTC.

This clone was detected a few times. The chain uses TRBV21-1 and TRBJ1-2; TRBD1 is the table's D call and was not checked against the DNA. TRBV21-1 is described as a pseudogene. This CDR3 region has 15 residues. The CDR3 sequence: CASSARDSAYYGYTF. DNA of the CDR3: TGTGCCAGCAGCGCACGGGACAGTGCATACTATGGCTACACCTTC.

V and J are TRBV2 and TRBJ1-4; 7 bases agree with TRBD1. This CDR3 contains 15 residues. V shed 8 bases, J shed 2 bases, and the junction held 8 bases outside the gene matches. Per the germline V gene, CDR1 is SNHLY and CDR2 is FYNNEI. CDR3 nucleotides: TGTGCCAGCGGGGGGACAGTTGGGACTAATGAAAAACTGTTTTTT. It encodes CASGGTVGTNEKLFF. Supplemented by reference TRBV2 and TRBJ1-4, the full variable domain reads EPEVTQTPSHQVTQMGQEVILRCVPISNHLYFYWYRQILGQKVEFLVSFYNNEISEKSEIFDDQFSVERPDGSNFTLKIRSTKLEDSAMYFCASGGTVGTNEKLFFGSGTQLSVL.

The chain joins TRBV5-4 to TRBJ2-7, with TRBD2 identical over 8 bases. This CDR3 has 17 amino acids. The trim removed 4 bases at V and 0 bases at J, leaving 12 bases unmatched. Germline V lookup: CDR1 SGHNT, CDR2 YYREEE (reference sequence). CDR3 sequence reads: CASSPTLAAIDSYEQYF. The CDR3 coding sequence is TGTGCCAGCAGCCCAACACTAGCGGCCATTGACTCCTACGAGCAGTACTTC. The entire variable domain, with the rest obtained from reference TRBV5-4 and TRBJ2-7, is as follows: ETGVTQSPTHLIKTRGQQVTLRCSSQSGHNTVSWYQQALGQGPQFIFQYYREEENGRGNFPPRFSGLQFPNYSSELNVNALELDDSALYLCASSPTLAAIDSYEQYFGPGTRLTVT.

The chain combines TRBV27 with TRBJ2-7, with 8 bases identical to TRBD1. CDR1 MNHEY and CDR2 SMNVEV come from the germline V gene (reference sequence). The length of the CDR3 is 16 residues. Trimming removed 5 bases from V and 0 bases from J; junction bases left unmatched: 9. DNA for the CDR3: TGTGCCAGCAGTAGAAACAGGGGGTACATCTCCTACGAGCAGTACTTC. Residues: CASSRNRGYISYEQYF.